The 6 T cell receptor beta chains below all came from one sample that was sequenced in a study of T cells in Graves' hyperthyroidism and ophthalmopathy. The CDR3 regions of TCR beta were amplified from RNA transcripts. With the HTBI primer set, the TCR CDR3 went through a first round of RT-PCR. TCRdb reprocessed the multiplex PCR reads with MiXCR, giving one entry per CDR3 protein. Of about 610,000 distinct CDR3 sequences in the sample, roughly 14% were seen once. The source material was blood. Source of these receptors: a woman between 40 and 55 years old with Graves' ophthalmopathy.

The table lists this clonotype with many counts. This rearrangement joins TRBV20-1 to TRBJ1-5, with a weak D call TRBD1 (5 bases). The CDR3 extends over 15 amino acids. Germline V gene sequence: CDR1 DFQATT, CDR2 SNEGSKA (reference sequence). Trimming cost V 3 bases and J 0 bases, with 12 bases left between them. CDR3 in DNA: TGCAGTGCTAGCGCAGGGATTTATAGCAATCAGCCCCAGCATTTT. Its translation is CSASAGIYSNQPQHF.

This clonotype was found a few times. The chain links TRBV28 to TRBJ2-2, with D tentatively TRBD2 (5 bases). Trimming left V 5 bases short and J 7 bases short, with 14 bases between. The CDR3 runs 14 residues. From germline, CDR1 is MDHEN and CDR2 SYDVKM. CDR3 nucleotide sequence: TGTGCCAGCAGTCCGGACTCGTCCGGCGGGGAGCTGTTTTTT. This encodes CASSPDSSGGELFF.

This clonotype was observed at least ten times. The chain couples TRBV12-3 or TRBV12-4 to TRBJ2-2; 9 bases line up with TRBD2. Trimming at V came to 3 bases and at J to 4 bases, leaving 3 bases not matched to a gene. This CDR3 spans 15 amino acids. CDR3 in DNA: TGTGCCAGCAGTTTGGGACTAGCCTCCACCGGGGAGCTGTTTTTT. The encoded protein is CASSLGLASTGELFF.

About this clonotype itself: A much larger clone differs from this one at a single base, so this may be a read error. The conserved phenylalanine or tryptophan is not found at the CDR3 terminus, so this likely reflects a read error. This chain links TRBV11-2 with TRBJ1-1; TRBD1 might be the D (5 bases). Trimming stripped 1 base from V and 1 base from J, with 13 bases between. The CDR3 contains 16 residues. Germline CDR1 SGHAT, CDR2 FQNNGV. CDR3 DNA: TGTGCCAGCAGCTTAGGGGGGATGGGTCGGAACACTGAAGCTTTCTCT. This translates into CASSLGGMGRNTEAFS.

Ten or more counts support this clonotype. The CDR3 DNA is TGTGCCACCAGTGACACCGGGGACTACGAGCAGTACTTC. Its translation is CATSDTGDYEQYF. The chain uses TRBV24-1 and TRBJ2-7, with a weak D call TRBD2 (5 bases). V was shortened by 4 bases and J by 3 bases, with 9 bases between the two germline ends. CDR3 length equals 13 residues. The germline V gene has CDR1 KGHDR and CDR2 SFDVKD.

The rearrangement uses TRBV6-1 and TRBJ1-4, with D unresolved. The germline V gene has CDR1 MNHNS and CDR2 SASEGT. V was shortened by 6 bases and J by 5 bases, with 10 bases between the two germline ends. The CDR3 loop spans 13 amino acids. CDR3 sequence: CASSHPKNEKLFF. The CDR3, as DNA: TGTGCCAGCAGCCACCCCAAAAATGAAAAACTGTTTTTT.